Reported below is one TCR beta chain. The CDR3 is 14 amino acids. V lost 7 bases and J 8 bases, leaving 20 bases between the germline ends. CDR1 and CDR2 from the germline V gene are MNHNS and SASEGT. The data are from a study of blood T cell repertoires in COVID-19. About the research overall: Italy, Spain and the United States were the sources of the convalescent and acute COVID-19 samples.

Sequencing used immunoSEQ multiplex PCR; TCRdb keeps in-frame clones, though not all of them. The repertoire includes 20,000 to 30,000 clones, 85% to 90% of them detected once, and 27% sits in the top ten. The chain links TRBV6-1 to TRBJ1-2; the D gene is possibly TRBD1 (6 bases). The sequencing sample was made of peripheral blood. The source of this sequence is a man between 65 and 79 years old with COVID-19, enrolled during active disease. CDR3 in DNA: TGTGCCAGCAACCCGGACAGCCGACTTGAAGGCTACACCTTC. Residues: CASNPDSRLEGYTF.